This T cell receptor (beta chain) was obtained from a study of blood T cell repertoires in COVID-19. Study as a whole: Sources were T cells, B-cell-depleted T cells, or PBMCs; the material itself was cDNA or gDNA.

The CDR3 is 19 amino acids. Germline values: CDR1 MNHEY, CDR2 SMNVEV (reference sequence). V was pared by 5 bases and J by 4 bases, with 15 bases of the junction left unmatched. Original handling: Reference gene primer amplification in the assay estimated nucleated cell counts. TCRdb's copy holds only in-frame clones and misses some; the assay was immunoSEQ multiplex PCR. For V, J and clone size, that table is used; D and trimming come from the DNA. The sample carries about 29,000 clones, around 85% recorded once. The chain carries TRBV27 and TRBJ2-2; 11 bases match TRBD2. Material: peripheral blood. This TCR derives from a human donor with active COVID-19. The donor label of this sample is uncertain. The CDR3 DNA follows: TGTGCCAGCAGTACCCGGGATAGCGGGAGGGTTCGGGTCACCGGGGAGCTGTTTTTT. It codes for CASSTRDSGRVRVTGELFF.